What follows are 22 T cell receptor beta chains derived from one specimen sequenced in a study of tumor and adjacent non-tumor tissue in lung cancer. Three rounds of nested PCR, following a modified ARM-PCR protocol, produced the TCRbeta library. TCRdb itself ran the multiplex PCR reads through MiXCR, one entry per CDR3 protein. The sample has about 98,000 distinct CDR3 sequences; 80% are singletons. The template was RNA from unsorted bulk tissue. The normal lung tissue was taken more than 3 cm from the tumor edge. Sequencing was performed on distant non-tumor lung tissue. These receptors were collected from a man between 60 and 75 years old with small cell lung cancer.

Regarding this clonotype: A junction end diverges from the germline sequence, so it may reflect a read error. This chain connects TRBV5-1 to TRBJ2-2, with TRBD2 as a possible D gene (6 bases). The CDR3 spans 14 residues. The germline V gene has CDR1 SGHRS and CDR2 YFSETQ. The CDR3 region has the DNA TGCGCCAGCAGTTTGGTATCGGGAGTCGGGGAGCTGTTTTTT. Its protein is CASSLVSGVGELFF.

For this clonotype: Germline and junction disagree at one end, which may indicate a read error. The V gene is TRBV6-1, the J gene TRBJ2-1; 9 bases agree with TRBD2. The V gene's germline CDR1 is MNHNS and CDR2 SASEGT. There are 17 residues in the CDR3. This chain's CDR3 is CVSLLLAGAPSYNEQFF. CDR3 DNA: TGTGTCAGCTTGCTATTAGCGGGAGCCCCCTCCTACAATGAGCAGTTCTTC.

This clonotype was seen only once. A much larger clone lies a single base off, so this may be a read error. This chain uses TRBV20-1 with TRBJ2-1, with 10 bases identical to TRBD2. Germline V gene lookup returns CDR1 DFQATT and CDR2 SNEGSKA (reference sequence). The CDR3 runs 17 residues. The CDR3 DNA is TGCAGTGCTAGAGATAGGAAGCGGGAGGGTTCCTACAATGACCAGTTCTTC. Translating gives CSARDRKREGSYNDQFF.

CDR3 sequence: CASSFMWKGTGSTDTQYF. DNA of the CDR3: TGTGCCAGCAGTTTTATGTGGAAGGGGACAGGGAGCACAGATACGCAGTATTTT. This rearrangement joins TRBV28 to TRBJ2-3; 9 bases fit TRBD1. V was clipped by 3 bases and J by 0 bases; unmatched bases: 10. CDR1 is MDHEN and CDR2 is SYDVKM in the germline V gene. The CDR3 consists of 18 residues.

In regard to this clonotype: This CDR3 fails to terminate in the conserved phenylalanine or tryptophan, so it likely reflects a read error. The chain couples TRBV6-1 to TRBJ1-1, with D possibly matching TRBD1 (5 bases). CDR1 is MNHNS, CDR2 SASEGT, per germline. The CDR3 extends over 12 amino acids. V was pared by 9 bases and J by 6 bases, with 14 bases between. CDR3 in amino acids: CASPRGGSEAFS. Here the CDR3 DNA reads TGTGCCAGTCCAAGGGGAGGCTCTGAAGCTTTCTCT.

A word on this clonotype: As the CDR3 is not closed by the conserved phenylalanine or tryptophan, this likely results from a read error. The V gene is TRBV6-1, the J gene TRBJ2-3; TRBD1 matches 9 bases. The CDR3 extends over 15 amino acids. Germline CDR1 reads MNHNS; CDR2 reads SASEGT. Trimming cost V 7 bases and J 8 bases; bases outside gene matches: 13. As DNA, the CDR3 is TGTGCCAGCAAGTACGGGACAGGGCCCACCGCTACGCAGTATTCT. This sequence encodes CASKYGTGPTATQYS.

This clonotype was recorded many times. The chain combines TRBV5-4 with TRBJ2-3; 8 nucleotides align to TRBD2. Germline V lookup: CDR1 SGHNT, CDR2 YYREEE (reference sequence). This CDR3 has 16 amino acids. J lost 0 bases, V lost 6 bases, and 9 bases had no gene match. The CDR3 sequence is CASTPTSSGSTDTQYF. The CDR3 DNA reads as TGTGCCAGCACCCCGACCTCTAGCGGGAGCACAGATACGCAGTATTTT.

The chain is built from TRBV6-1 and TRBJ2-7, with TRBD2 matching 8 bases. The V gene end was trimmed by 8 bases and the J gene end by 9 bases; junction bases not matched to a gene: 21. Germline V gene data show CDR1 as MNHNS and CDR2 as SASEGT. The CDR3 consists of 16 residues. The CDR3 DNA reads TGTGCCAGCCGTACATACACCGGGACTAGTGTCTCTTGGCAGTACTTC. Translated, it gives CASRTYTGTSVSWQYF.

Concerning this clonotype itself: Relative to the germline gene, one junction end is altered; a read error may explain this. The V and J genes are TRBV11-2 and TRBJ2-1, with D perhaps TRBD1 (5 bases). The germline CDR1 and CDR2 sequences are SGHAT and FQNNGV. This CDR3 has 17 residues. CDR3 sequence: CASSLVTAQSSYYVQLF. The CDR3 DNA follows: TGTGCCAGCAGCTTAGTGACAGCCCAGAGCTCCTACTATGTGCAGCTCTTC. Full variable domain (remainder filled in from reference TRBV11-2 and TRBJ2-1): EAGVAQSPRYKIIEKRQSVAFWCNPISGHATLYWYQQILGQGPKLLIQFQNNGVVDDSQLPKDRFSAERLKGVDSTLKIQPAKLEDSAVYLCASSLVTAQSSYYVQLFGPGTRLTVL.

This clonotype has a count of ten or more. V gene TRBV29-1 combines with J gene TRBJ2-3; unclear D gene. Germline lookup yields CDR1 SQVTM and CDR2 ANQGSEA. The CDR3 sequence is 12 residues long. The ends were cut back, 6 bases at V and 4 bases at J, with 11 bases in the middle. CDR3 nucleotide sequence: TGCAGCGTGGGAAACTTAGCAGATACGCAGTATTTT. It is translated as CSVGNLADTQYF.

As concerns this clonotype: This may come from a read error, since a much larger clone is one base off. The V and J genes are TRBV7-8 and TRBJ2-7; D remains unclear. CDR3 size: 15 residues. Germline V gene sequence: CDR1 SGHVS, CDR2 FQNEAQ. The CDR3 loop is CASSLWTESSYEQNF. CDR3 nucleotide sequence: TGTGCCAGCAGCTTGTGGACGGAGAGCTCCTACGAGCAGAACTTC.

On this clonotype: An end of the junction differs from the germline gene, which may be a read error. V usage is TRBV4-1 and J usage is TRBJ2-5, with TRBD2 identical over 7 bases. The germline V gene has CDR1 MGHRA and CDR2 YSYEKL. This CDR3 is built from 15 residues. CDR3 in DNA: TGCACCAGCAGCCAGAGGTCGGAGCGGGACGAGATCCAGTACTTC. The encoded protein is CTSSQRSERDEIQYF.

Remarks on this clonotype: A read error is likely, as this CDR3 ends without the conserved phenylalanine or tryptophan. The chain has TRBV13 and TRBJ2-1, with 7 bases identical to TRBD2. Germline CDR1 PRHDT, CDR2 FYEKMQ (reference sequence). The CDR3 extends over 13 amino acids. The DNA of the CDR3 is TGTGTCAGCTGCTCCGGCGGGAGCAATGAGCAGTTCGTC. Translated, it gives CVSCSGGSNEQFV.

As to this clonotype: One end of the junction does not line up with germline, which may come from a read error. The CDR3 is CASCYPPGAASRYKEQFF. Written as DNA, the CDR3 is TGTGCCAGTTGTTACCCCCCGGGGGCGGCTAGCCGATACAAAGAGCAGTTCTTC. The V gene is TRBV6-2 or TRBV6-3, the J gene TRBJ2-1, with D perhaps being TRBD1 or TRBD2 (6 bases each). Per germline, CDR1 MNHEY and CDR2 SVGEGT. There are 18 residues in the CDR3.

In the case of this clonotype: Compared with germline, one end of the junction differs, possibly owing to a read error. The CDR3: CVSILNTEAFF. As DNA, the CDR3 is TGTGTCAGCATCTTGAACACTGAAGCTTTCTTT. V and J are TRBV11-2 and TRBJ1-1; D not certain. This CDR3 has 11 amino acids. The germline gives CDR1 SGHAT, CDR2 FQNNGV.

This clonotype was observed many times. The chain carries TRBV5-6 and TRBJ1-2; D is unclear. Trimming removed 0 bases from V and 4 bases from J, with 13 bases in between. This CDR3 has 15 residues. CDR1 is SGHDT, CDR2 YYEEEE, per germline. The CDR3 DNA is TGTGCCAGCAGCTTGGACGGAAGGAAAAGCTATGGCTACACCTTC. This translates into CASSLDGRKSYGYTF.

This clonotype appeared a single time. This chain links TRBV20-1 with TRBJ1-2, with D hard to call. CDR3 length equals 12 residues. V was trimmed by 8 bases and J by 7 bases, leaving 17 bases between them. The germline V gene has CDR1 DFQATT and CDR2 SNEGSKA (reference sequence). The CDR3 here is CSTTMSSRGYTF. CDR3 sequence (DNA): TGCAGTACTACCATGAGTTCTCGTGGCTACACCTTC.

The chain joins TRBV29-1 to TRBJ1-1, with D maybe TRBD1 (6 bases). This CDR3 has 15 residues. From germline, CDR1 is SQVTM and CDR2 ANQGSEA. Trimming removed 7 bases at V and 5 bases at J, with 23 bases between. The CDR3 here is CSAVDNWGGETEAFF. The CDR3, as DNA: TGCAGCGCCGTGGACAACTGGGGGGGCGAGACTGAAGCTTTCTTT.

This chain links TRBV6-1 with TRBJ2-1; 9 nucleotides agree with TRBD2. The germline V gene has CDR1 MNHNS and CDR2 SASEGT. V trimming: 10 bases; J trimming: 9 bases; junction bases outside the gene matches: 13. This CDR3 is built from 14 residues. CDR3 sequence (DNA): TGTGCCACCATCCTTAGCGGGAGTAGGATTGAGCAGTTCTTC. The encoded protein is CATILSGSRIEQFF.

This clonotype was seen at least ten times. This chain connects TRBV20-1 to TRBJ2-1; possible D gene TRBD2, 6 bases. The CDR3 runs to 15 residues. The germline CDR1 and CDR2 sequences are DFQATT and SNEGSKA (reference sequence). The germline V and J ends were trimmed by 6 bases and 2 bases, with 17 bases remaining between them. CDR3 sequence (DNA): TGCAGTGCCCCCGTTGACGGGAGCACCTACAATGAGCAGTTCTTC. This encodes CSAPVDGSTYNEQFF.

As for this clonotype: At one end the junction does not follow the germline gene, possibly because of a read error. J is TRBJ1-6 and V is TRBV13; D remains ambiguous. The CDR3 is 17 residues long. Germline V gives CDR1 PRHDT, CDR2 FYEKMQ (reference sequence). In DNA form, the CDR3 reads TGTGCCAGCGGCCAAGACGACGGAAGCTCCTTTAATTCACCCCTCCACTTT. Translation gives CASGQDDGSSFNSPLHF.

Details on this clonotype: Possible read error: a much larger clone is one base away. J is TRBJ2-1 and V is TRBV30; TRBD1 or TRBD2 may be the D gene (5 bases each). V was pared by 0 bases and J by 9 bases, with 15 bases between. The CDR3 covers 14 residues. Germline V gene data show CDR1 as GTSNPN and CDR2 as SVGIG (reference sequence). The CDR3 spells CAWSVNSGPGEQFF. The CDR3, as DNA: TGTGCCTGGAGTGTGAATTCGGGACCGGGTGAGCAGTTCTTC.